The subject of this entry is one T cell receptor (beta chain). No antigen is known for it. One entry per CDR3 protein results from TCRdb running MiXCR on the 5' RACE reads. The data hold about 160,000 distinct CDR3 sequences, with less than 40% observed a single time. The data derive from a study of T-cell memory formation after mild COVID-19. For the study at large: TCR clusters were mostly donor specific.

Trimming took 8 bases from V and 3 from J; bases not matched to a gene: 6. Germline CDR1 and CDR2: MNHEY and SVGAGI. The CDR3 has 13 amino acids. General study results and limits: The pre-infection memory compartment contained some responding clones, suggesting cross-reactive memory joined. Contracting clones from day 15 to 85 had balanced CD4/CD8; later expanders favoured CD4+. Contracting CD4+ clones lay largely in CM and EM, with CD8+ ones residing in EMRA.

The V gene is TRBV6-5, the J gene TRBJ1-2; 7 bases match TRBD1. The sample comprised PBMCs or a T cell subset sorted from them (not recorded which). This clonotype was sampled from an adult woman who had mild COVID-19 (a few samples of this study predate the infection). Cell type and time point are not known. This CDR3 reads CASRDSIYYGYTF. The CDR3 nucleotides are TGTGCCAGCCGGGACAGCATTTACTATGGCTACACCTTC.